The 19 T cell receptor beta chains in this list originate from one sample, sequenced in a study of T cell responses to AZD1222 COVID-19 vaccine. The table came from immunoSEQ multiplex PCR; TCRdb's copy has only in-frame clones and leaves some out. Here the sample spans 50,000 to 65,000 clones, roughly nine tenths being singletons. The specimen was peripheral blood, collected 28 days after the second AZD1222 dose. These receptors came from an adult who received the AZD1222 COVID-19 vaccine.

The V and J genes are TRBV6-2 or TRBV6-3 and TRBJ2-2, with 11 bases fitting TRBD2. Germline V gene lookup returns CDR1 MNHEY and CDR2 SVGEGT. The length of the CDR3 is 15 residues. Unmatched junction bases numbered 5, after V lost 4 bases and J lost 7 bases. For the CDR3, the DNA is TGTGCCAGCAGTTTTAGCGGGAGGGCCGGCGGGGAGCTGTTTTTT. Protein product: CASSFSGRAGGELFF.

The chain couples TRBV3-1 (or the pseudogene TRBV3-2) to TRBJ2-2; no reliable D call. The germline V gene has CDR1 LGHDT and CDR2 YNNKEL (reference sequence). V dropped 4 bases and J dropped 7 bases, with 7 bases sitting between them. The CDR3 extends over 12 amino acids. CDR3 bases: TGTGCCAGCAGCCGTCTCAGCGGGGAGCTGTTTTTT. Protein product: CASSRLSGELFF.

This chain connects TRBV30 to TRBJ1-2; D unclear. Germline CDR1 GTSNPN, CDR2 SVGIG (reference sequence). This CDR3 has 12 amino acids. V shed 1 base and J shed 6 bases, with 9 bases lying between them. The CDR3 reads CAWSAGLNGYTF. For the CDR3, the DNA is TGTGCCTGGAGTGCCGGACTGAATGGCTACACCTTC.

The chain carries TRBV7-2 and TRBJ1-3, with a possible D match to TRBD1 (6 bases). V lost 3 bases to trimming and J lost 3 bases, with 12 bases between them. The CDR3 totals 15 residues. The germline CDR1 and CDR2 sequences are SGHTA and FQGNSA. CDR3: CASSFTGIGGNTIYF. For the CDR3, the DNA is TGTGCCAGCAGCTTTACAGGGATAGGTGGAAACACCATATATTTT.

The gene calls are TRBV19 and TRBJ2-1; D might be TRBD2 (7 bases). The CDR3 runs 15 residues. Germline lookup yields CDR1 LNHDA and CDR2 SQIVND (reference sequence). V lost 7 bases and J 7 bases, leaving 20 bases between the germline ends. The CDR3 DNA is TGTGCCAGTACCCGAGGGGGGGCAGGAGGAAATGAGCAGTTCTTC. Its translation is CASTRGGAGGNEQFF.

The J gene is TRBJ2-1, the V gene TRBV5-1; 9 bases line up with TRBD1. From germline, CDR1 is SGHRS and CDR2 YFSETQ. Trimming removed 4 bases from V and 6 bases from J; junction bases left unmatched: 11. The CDR3 loop spans 16 amino acids. In nucleotides, the CDR3 is TGCGCCAGCAGCCTAGGGAGGACAGGGGTAGGCAATGAGCAGTTCTTC. Its translation: CASSLGRTGVGNEQFF.

V is TRBV5-1 and J is TRBJ1-5, with no clear D. The CDR3 is made up of 13 amino acids. V shed 0 bases and J shed 4 bases, with 5 bases lying between them. CDR1 and CDR2 from the germline V gene are SGHRS and YFSETQ. The CDR3 DNA reads as TGCGCCAGCAGCTTGGAGGCAAATCAGCCCCAGCATTTT. As protein: CASSLEANQPQHF.

This chain links TRBV11-3 with TRBJ2-2, with 8 bases matching TRBD1. The CDR3 runs to 16 residues. The germline gives CDR1 SGHNT, CDR2 YENEEA. Trimming at V came to 4 bases and at J to 7 bases, leaving 11 bases not matched to a gene. DNA of the CDR3: TGTGCCAGCAGCTCGCGGACAGGGAGCCGCGACGGGGAGCTGTTTTTT. Encoded protein: CASSSRTGSRDGELFF.

This clone was counted a single time. This rearrangement joins TRBV12-5 to TRBJ1-6; D unresolved. In germline, CDR1 is LGHNT, CDR2 FRNRAP. CDR3 length equals 13 residues. V lost 6 bases, J lost 6 bases, and 9 bases lay in between. The DNA of the CDR3 is TGTGCTAGTGGAAGGACCTTTAATTCACCCCTCCACTTT. This sequence encodes CASGRTFNSPLHF.

The chain employs TRBV7-9 and TRBJ2-7; TRBD2 matches at 8 bases. The V gene end was trimmed by 4 bases and the J gene end by 5 bases; junction bases not matched to a gene: 10. Germline CDR1 and CDR2: SEHNR and FQNEAQ (reference sequence). This CDR3 is built from 15 residues. The CDR3 protein is CASSSPGLGSHEQYF. In DNA, the CDR3 is TGTGCCAGCAGCTCGCCGGGACTAGGCTCTCACGAGCAGTACTTC.

V and J are TRBV5-4 and TRBJ2-5, with 7 nucleotides matching TRBD2. The V and J ends lost 0 bases and 2 bases, in that order; junction bases with no gene match: 10. Germline CDR1 and CDR2: SGHNT and YYREEE (reference sequence). The CDR3 runs 17 residues. The CDR3: CASSLGVGLVDQETQYF. CDR3 in DNA: TGTGCCAGCAGCTTGGGGGTCGGACTAGTAGATCAAGAGACCCAGTACTTC.

This clone came up once. The chain links TRBV5-1 to TRBJ1-2; weak D call: TRBD1 (6 bases). Germline V gene sequence: CDR1 SGHRS, CDR2 YFSETQ. The V end lost 1 base, the J end lost 5 bases, and 15 bases lay between the germline ends. The CDR3 sequence is 15 residues long. The CDR3: CASSLLGMGAYGYTF. CDR3 in DNA: TGCGCCAGCAGCTTGTTAGGGATGGGGGCGTATGGCTACACCTTC.

The genes are TRBV6-1 and TRBJ1-3; weak D call: TRBD1 (5 bases). Trimming shortened V by 4 bases and J by 4 bases, and 20 bases separated the two germline ends. The CDR3 has 17 residues. The germline gives CDR1 MNHNS, CDR2 SASEGT. The CDR3 nucleotides are TGTGCCAGCAGTGCTAGTAGGGGTTTTCTTCTGGGAAACACCATATATTTT. Its translation is CASSASRGFLLGNTIYF.

About this clone itself: A read error is likely, as this CDR3 ends without the conserved phenylalanine or tryptophan. Because the CDR3's place on the DNA is in doubt, the DNA is left out and the CDR3 is given as listed by TCRdb. The rearrangement links TRBV11-3 to TRBJ1-5. Germline CDR1 SGHNT, CDR2 YENEEA. The CDR3 is 10 residues long, counting both termini. This CDR3 is CASSLDSKQV.

This rearrangement joins TRBV5-1 to TRBJ1-1, with 7 bases matching TRBD1. CDR1 and CDR2 from the germline V gene are SGHRS and YFSETQ. Trimming cost V 0 bases and J 11 bases; bases outside gene matches: 19. The CDR3 has 17 amino acids. DNA of the CDR3: TGCGCCAGCAGCTTGGATAGGGGGTCGGGGGACAGACTGACGGCTTTCTTT. This translates into CASSLDRGSGDRLTAFF.

The chain combines TRBV5-6 with TRBJ1-1; tentative D call: TRBD1 (6 bases). Germline lookup yields CDR1 SGHDT and CDR2 YYEEEE. The CDR3 covers 13 residues. Trimming shortened V by 4 bases and J by 3 bases, and 10 bases separated the two germline ends. The CDR3 sequence is CASSQGRDTEAFF. DNA for the CDR3: TGTGCCAGCAGCCAGGGGCGGGACACTGAAGCTTTCTTT.

The gene calls are TRBV5-1 and TRBJ1-3, with 9 nucleotides matching TRBD1. Germline-derived CDR1 and CDR2 are SGHRS and YFSETQ. After removal of 2 bases from V and 8 bases from J, the junction contained 2 bases not matched to a gene. The CDR3 totals 13 residues. CDR3 DNA sequence: TGCGCCAGCAGCTTTCGGACAGGGGACACCATATATTTT. This encodes CASSFRTGDTIYF.

This chain links TRBV20-1 with TRBJ2-7; D tentatively fits TRBD1 or TRBD2 (5 bases each). Germline V lookup: CDR1 DFQATT, CDR2 SNEGSKA (reference sequence). Trimming stripped 3 bases from V and 6 bases from J, with 9 bases between. The CDR3 runs to 11 residues. CDR3 amino acids: CSARAGTEQYF. DNA for the CDR3: TGCAGTGCTAGGGCAGGGACCGAGCAGTACTTC.

This chain connects TRBV19 to TRBJ2-1; 13 bases are shared with TRBD2. From germline, CDR1 is LNHDA and CDR2 SQIVND (reference sequence). The CDR3 has 16 amino acids. The V and J ends lost 4 bases and 8 bases, in that order; junction bases with no gene match: 8. CDR3 bases: TGTGCCAGTAGTACTCTGACTAGCGGGAGGTTGTATGAGCAGTTCTTC. Protein sequence: CASSTLTSGRLYEQFF.